The 26 T cell receptor beta chains reported below all come from one sample, sequenced in a study of cytomegalovirus exposure and HLA in healthy donors. Using immunoSEQ multiplex PCR, the repertoire was profiled, and TCRdb retains in-frame clones only, with some absent. The sample yields 150,000 to 200,000 clones, around 82% seen once. Sequencing was done on a sample of PBMCs. Every receptor here comes from a young woman in good health and CMV-seropositive.

V usage is TRBV6-5 and J usage is TRBJ2-5; TRBD1 is a possible D gene (5 bases). Germline CDR1 MNHEY, CDR2 SVGAGI. V lost 6 bases and J lost 4, with 15 bases in between. This CDR3 has 14 residues. CDR3 residues: CASSQSGLRETQYF. The DNA of the CDR3 is TGTGCCAGCAGCCAATCAGGGTTAAGAGAGACCCAGTACTTC.

The chain combines TRBV5-1 with TRBJ2-1; D may be TRBD2 (6 bases). Germline CDR1 and CDR2: SGHRS and YFSETQ. Deletions cut 1 base from V and 6 bases from J, with 17 bases between. There are 16 residues in the CDR3. CDR3 residues: CASSLRGLIVINEQFF. The CDR3 DNA sequence: TGCGCCAGCAGCTTGAGGGGACTGATCGTCATCAATGAGCAGTTCTTC.

The rearrangement links TRBV9 to TRBJ1-5; the D gene is possibly TRBD1 (6 bases). Germline values: CDR1 SGDLS, CDR2 YYNGEE. Trimming left V 2 bases short and J 8 bases short, with 11 bases between. CDR3 size: 13 residues. This CDR3 reads CASSVRPGEPQHF. In DNA form, the CDR3 reads TGTGCCAGCAGCGTCCGCCCAGGGGAGCCCCAGCATTTT.

The chain has TRBV2 and TRBJ1-4; D remains unclear. Trimming took 7 bases from V and 8 from J, leaving 17 bases between them. Germline V CDR1 and CDR2: SNHLY, FYNNEI. This CDR3 is 14 amino acids long. This chain's CDR3 is CASIATTGKEKLFF. CDR3 DNA: TGTGCCAGCATAGCCACCACGGGGAAGGAAAAACTGTTTTTT.

The CDR3 DNA is TGTGCCAGCAGTTACTCGAGGACAGGGGGGAACAATGAGCAGTTCTTC. Translation: CASSYSRTGGNNEQFF. The chain joins TRBV6-6 to TRBJ2-1; the match to TRBD1 covers 10 bases. This CDR3 region has 16 residues. CDR1 MNHNY and CDR2 SVGAGI come from the germline V gene (reference sequence). V shed 0 bases, J shed 5 bases, and the junction held 4 bases outside the gene matches.

The rearrangement links TRBV7-2 to TRBJ1-2; 9 bases agree with TRBD1. The CDR3 extends over 15 amino acids. The germline CDR1 and CDR2 sequences are SGHTA and FQGNSA. With 5 bases clipped from V and 4 bases from J, the junction kept 8 bases outside the gene matches. CDR3 amino acids: CASSLGQGSGYGYTF. The DNA for the CDR3 is TGTGCCAGCAGCCTAGGACAGGGGTCAGGCTATGGCTACACCTTC. The entire variable domain, with the rest obtained from reference TRBV7-2 and TRBJ1-2, is as follows: GAGVSQSPSNKVTEKGKDVELRCDPISGHTALYWYRQSLGQGLEFLIYFQGNSAPDKSGLPSDRFSAERTGGSVSTLTIQRTQQEDSAVYLCASSLGQGSGYGYTFGSGTRLTVV.

The V and J genes are TRBV4-3 and TRBJ2-3; no firm D call. The CDR3 is 16 amino acids. V gave up 0 bases and J gave up 4 bases, with 14 bases separating them. Germline V CDR1 and CDR2: LGHNA, YSLEER. The CDR3 sequence: CASSQDGSRVADTQYF. In DNA form, the CDR3 reads TGCGCCAGCAGCCAAGATGGTAGCCGGGTTGCAGATACGCAGTATTTT.

This sequence joins TRBV12-5 and TRBJ1-3, with D unresolved. Trimming took 5 bases from V and 3 from J, leaving 2 bases between them. This CDR3 spans 11 amino acids. Germline V gives CDR1 LGHNT, CDR2 FRNRAP. CDR3 nucleotides: TGTGCTAGTGGTCATGGAAACACCATATATTTT. Translated: CASGHGNTIYF.

The chain employs TRBV7-6 and TRBJ1-6; D is uncertain. There are 21 residues in the CDR3. Germline-derived CDR1 and CDR2 are SGHVS and FNYEAQ. Trimming removed 4 bases at V and 0 bases at J, with 25 bases between. CDR3 sequence reads: CASSSLPREAKLSSYNSPLHF. The CDR3 coding sequence is TGTGCCAGCAGCTCATTACCCCGGGAGGCAAAATTAAGCTCCTATAATTCACCCCTCCACTTT.

The chain has TRBV27 and TRBJ1-2; TRBD1 is a possible D gene (5 bases). Per germline, CDR1 MNHEY and CDR2 SMNVEV (reference sequence). Trimming pared 5 bases from V and 5 bases from J, leaving 12 bases between. CDR3 size: 13 residues. The DNA for the CDR3 is TGTGCCAGCAGTCCCCGACAGAGTTATGGCTACACCTTC. This sequence encodes CASSPRQSYGYTF.

This clone was recorded once. The chain has TRBV2 and TRBJ2-3, with 7 bases identical to TRBD1. With 6 bases clipped from V and 4 bases from J, the junction kept 19 bases outside the gene matches. The CDR3 consists of 18 residues. The germline CDR1 and CDR2 sequences are SNHLY and FYNNEI. The CDR3 region is CASSSDATTGSWADTQYF. DNA of the CDR3: TGTGCCAGCAGCTCCGACGCGACGACAGGGTCTTGGGCAGATACGCAGTATTTT.

This clone showed up just a few times. V and J are TRBV9 and TRBJ2-2, with 7 bases that match TRBD2. The V segment lost 4 bases and the J segment 4 bases; nucleotides outside the gene matches: 10. The CDR3 totals 16 residues. Per the germline V gene, CDR1 is SGDLS and CDR2 is YYNGEE. The CDR3, as DNA: TGTGCCAGCAGCTCCTCCTCCGGGACTACCACCGGGGAGCTGTTTTTT. Residues: CASSSSSGTTTGELFF.

Note on this clone: A junction end diverges from the germline sequence, so it may reflect a read error. The CDR3 coding sequence is TGTGCCAGCAGCAAAGGCGGGACGGCTGAGAACGAGCTGTACTTC. It codes for CASSKGGTAENELYF. This chain joins TRBV11-3 and TRBJ2-7; D might be TRBD2 (6 bases). This CDR3 region has 15 residues. Germline V gene data show CDR1 as SGHNT and CDR2 as YENEEA.

V gene TRBV2 combines with J gene TRBJ2-7; 8 nucleotides line up with TRBD2. Germline V lookup: CDR1 SNHLY, CDR2 FYNNEI. V lost 1 base, J lost 0 bases, and 8 bases stayed unmatched. CDR3 length: 17 amino acids. The CDR3 region is CASSEENLAGISYEQYF. The DNA of the CDR3 is TGTGCCAGCAGTGAAGAGAACCTAGCGGGCATCTCCTACGAGCAGTACTTC.

This chain joins TRBV4-2 and TRBJ2-3, with 8 bases lining up with TRBD1. There are 17 residues in the CDR3. Germline values: CDR1 LGHNA, CDR2 YNFKEQ. The V and J ends lost 3 bases and 2 bases, in that order; junction bases with no gene match: 10. The CDR3 nucleotides are TGTGCCAGCAGCCAGGGGGTAGCAGGGGGCCTCACAGATACGCAGTATTTT. Translating gives CASSQGVAGGLTDTQYF.

CDR3 coding DNA: TGTGCCAGCAGCCCGACAGGGGACGCCTACGAGCAGTACTTC. Amino acids: CASSPTGDAYEQYF. V usage is TRBV5-4 and J usage is TRBJ2-7; 8 bases are shared with TRBD1. Trimming took 4 bases from V and 2 from J; bases not matched to a gene: 5. The germline CDR1 and CDR2 sequences are SGHNT and YYREEE (reference sequence). The CDR3 is made up of 14 amino acids. The full variable domain, its missing parts supplied by reference TRBV5-4 and TRBJ2-7, is ETGVTQSPTHLIKTRGQQVTLRCSSQSGHNTVSWYQQALGQGPQFIFQYYREEENGRGNFPPRFSGLQFPNYSSELNVNALELDDSALYLCASSPTGDAYEQYFGPGTRLTVT.

CDR3 region: CASSWDSVDSPLHF. CDR3 nucleotide sequence: TGTGCCAGTAGTTGGGACAGTGTGGATTCACCCCTCCACTTT. The chain carries TRBV19 and TRBJ1-6; 7 nucleotides agree with TRBD1. V gave up 5 bases and J gave up 8 bases; unmatched junction bases: 6. The germline gives CDR1 LNHDA, CDR2 SQIVND (reference sequence). The CDR3 is made up of 14 amino acids.

This clone was seen just once. CDR3 region: CASSAGTGYGYTF. The CDR3 coding sequence is TGTGCCAGCAGCGCAGGGACAGGCTATGGCTACACCTTC. V and J are TRBV7-4 and TRBJ1-2; 8 nucleotides align to TRBD1. The V and J ends lost 5 bases and 4 bases, in that order; junction bases with no gene match: 3. Germline CDR1 is SGHVT and CDR2 is SQSDAQ. The CDR3 has 13 residues.

The CDR3 here is CASRKHDEQFF. The CDR3 DNA sequence: TGTGCCAGCAGAAAGCACGATGAGCAGTTCTTC. The chain couples TRBV6-5 to TRBJ2-1; D call uncertain. Germline values: CDR1 MNHEY, CDR2 SVGAGI. There are 11 residues in the CDR3. Trimming took 6 bases from V and 8 from J, leaving 8 bases between them.

The chain recombines TRBV29-1 with TRBJ2-3; 9 nucleotides line up with TRBD1. The trim removed 4 bases at V and 0 bases at J, leaving 2 bases unmatched. CDR3 length: 14 amino acids. Germline CDR1 SQVTM, CDR2 ANQGSEA. The CDR3 DNA reads as TGCAGCGTTGTAGGGACAGGGAGCACAGATACGCAGTATTTT. It translates to CSVVGTGSTDTQYF.

This chain links TRBV6-1 with TRBJ1-1; TRBD1 matches at 10 bases. The ends lost 6 bases at V and 2 bases at J; junction bases unmatched: 6. CDR1 and CDR2 (germline): MNHNS, SASEGT. CDR3 length equals 15 residues. This CDR3 reads CASSSDRGLNTEAFF. DNA for the CDR3: TGTGCCAGCAGCTCGGACAGGGGGTTAAACACTGAAGCTTTCTTT.

This clone was counted a few times. This chain joins TRBV27 and TRBJ1-6, with a weak D call TRBD1 (5 bases). V lost 6 bases, J lost 4 bases, and 10 bases lay in between. Germline V gene lookup returns CDR1 MNHEY and CDR2 SMNVEV (reference sequence). The CDR3 has 14 amino acids. This CDR3 is CASSDSMYNSPLHF. The CDR3 DNA follows: TGTGCCAGCAGCGACAGCATGTATAATTCACCCCTCCACTTT.

This sequence joins TRBV6-1 and TRBJ2-1; 8 bases agree with TRBD2. V shed 5 bases, J shed 4 bases, and the junction held 4 bases outside the gene matches. Germline V gene data show CDR1 as MNHNS and CDR2 as SASEGT. The CDR3 has 14 residues. In DNA form, the CDR3 reads TGTGCCAGCAGTTCCGGGACTAGATACAATGAGCAGTTCTTC. Protein: CASSSGTRYNEQFF.

This clone was detected a few times. The CDR3 loop is CASSIDVATGPNTF. The CDR3, as DNA: TGTGCCAGTAGTATAGACGTCGCGACAGGTCCCAACACCTTC. J is TRBJ1-2 and V is TRBV19; maybe TRBD1 (6 bases). The V gene's germline CDR1 is LNHDA and CDR2 SQIVND (reference sequence). V lost 0 bases and J lost 12, with 17 bases in between. CDR3 length: 14 amino acids.

This clone has a single count. This sequence joins TRBV2 and TRBJ2-7, with 10 bases aligning to TRBD1. V was pared by 0 bases and J by 2 bases, with 7 bases of the junction left unmatched. The CDR3 sequence is 17 residues long. Germline V gene sequence: CDR1 SNHLY, CDR2 FYNNEI. DNA for the CDR3: TGTGCCAGCAGTGAAGCGCTTCACGGGACAGGGGCCTACGAGCAGTACTTC. Encoded protein: CASSEALHGTGAYEQYF.

V and J are TRBV4-3 and TRBJ2-1; 13 nucleotides line up with TRBD2. The CDR3 covers 16 residues. Trimming removed 2 bases from V and 9 bases from J; junction bases left unmatched: 7. Germline lookup yields CDR1 LGHNA and CDR2 YSLEER. CDR3 in amino acids: CASSQTTSGGAFEQFF. The DNA of the CDR3 is TGCGCCAGCAGCCAAACCACTAGCGGGGGGGCCTTTGAGCAGTTCTTC.